The T cell receptor beta chain under discussion was sequenced for a study of spatial heterogeneity in lung cancer. Regarding time point: sample taken at primary tumor resection. The donor population consisted of approximately 79 patients with untreated, early-stage non-small cell lung cancer. This clonotype was observed many times. TCRdb used MiXCR to reprocess the 5' RACE reads, holding one entry per CDR3 protein. Among 7,500 to 8,000 distinct CDR3 sequences, about 8.8% were seen once, and the ten largest hold about 24%. The V end lost 4 bases, the J end lost 5 bases, and 12 bases lay between the germline ends. CDR1 MDHEN and CDR2 SYDVKM come from the germline V gene. This CDR3 is built from 13 residues.

This receptor was identified in a male donor with early-stage non-small cell lung cancer. The source material was normal lung tissue next to the tumor, sampled at surgery. J is TRBJ2-7 and V is TRBV28; D not certain. CDR3 sequence reads: CASSSSTLHEQYF. CDR3 nucleotide sequence: TGTGCCAGCAGTTCGAGTACTCTACACGAGCAGTACTTC.